The following is a TCR beta chain sequence with its context. No antigen is known for it. This entry comes from a study of cytomegalovirus exposure and HLA in healthy donors. Study details: The 120 validation repertoires were reported in a later analysis to have been generated on the same platform as the 666 first-cohort repertoires.

General observations from the study: Listed as cytomegalovirus-associated were approximately 160 TCR beta chains. In a later analysis, first-cohort TCR clusters were found to tend to co-occur in the approximately 120 validation repertoires.

Clones were read by immunoSEQ multiplex PCR, and TCRdb kept only the in-frame ones, dropping some. Altogether roughly 60,000 clones are present, 92% being singletons, with the ten largest covering roughly 1.3%. Donors came from a validation cohort of over a hundred subjects, distinct from the first 666-subject cohort. Germline V gives CDR1 LNHDA, CDR2 SQIVND (reference sequence). This CDR3 is built from 15 residues. Trimming cost V 5 bases and J 4 bases; bases outside gene matches: 8. The clonotype was recovered from a woman aged 18-29 years in good health and CMV-seronegative. Sequenced input: PBMCs. V is TRBV19 and J is TRBJ2-1, with 7 bases that match TRBD1. CDR3 loop: CASSYSGTVYNEQFF. CDR3 nucleotides: TGTGCCAGTAGTTACTCCGGGACAGTTTACAATGAGCAGTTCTTC.